This TCR beta chain was recovered during a study of blood T cells in healthy people across ages. Broader study findings: The fall in TCR beta diversity per million T cells was roughly linear with age.

Trimming shortened V by 3 bases and J by 2 bases, and 2 bases separated the two germline ends. Germline V gene data show CDR1 as LNHDA and CDR2 as SQIVND (reference sequence). This CDR3 is 12 amino acids long. The authors ran a second PCR of roughly 6 to 12 cycles using a sample-barcoded 5' primer and a J-beta primer mix. TCRdb independently ran MiXCR on the 5' RACE reads; one entry per CDR3 protein. The sample has approximately 1.5 million distinct CDR3 sequences, around 35% seen once. Details on this clonotype: As yet, its antigen is unknown.

V and J are TRBV19 and TRBJ2-1; D gene unclear. This TCR was sampled from a woman aged 30 to 39 in good health. Specimen: blood. The CDR3 protein is CASSMPYNEQFF. The CDR3 bases are TGTGCCAGTAGTATGCCCTACAATGAGCAGTTCTTC.